The rows below give T cell receptor beta chains drawn from one sample of a study of lymphopenia after photon versus proton radiotherapy. Here immunoSEQ multiplex PCR was the method, and the copy in TCRdb shows in-frame clones only, minus some. The sample has about 24,000 clones; about 84% are singletons. Sequenced material: peripheral blood, taken from a patient treated with proton-based radiotherapy. The receptors derive from a woman aged 65 to 85 with pancreatic cancer. Both conserved end residues are part of each CDR3. The D gene is left open where the match is weak. Expanded clones are given a class, and other clones once, few, many or no size at all.

cdr3_nt cdr3_aa d_call clone_size j_call v_call
TGTGCCAGTAGTATTAAACAGGGGGCGGGTGAAGCTTTCTTT CASSIKQGAGEAFF TRBD1 - TRBJ1-1 TRBV19
TGTGCCAGCACCTCTTCAAACTACGAGCAGTACTTC CASTSSNYEQYF - - TRBJ2-7 TRBV28
TGTGCCAGCAGCCTGGGACTAGCGGGCACAGATACGCAGTATTTT CASSLGLAGTDTQYF TRBD2 - TRBJ2-3 TRBV7-3
TGTGCCAGCTCACCGCAGCGCCCCTACGAGCAGTACTTC CASSPQRPYEQYF - - TRBJ2-7 TRBV18
TGTGCCAGCAGCATACCTAGCGGGGGTTTGTACGAGCAGTACTTC CASSIPSGGLYEQYF TRBD2 few TRBJ2-7 TRBV7-9
TGTGCCTGGAGTGTACGTTCAGTACAAGAGACCCAGTACTTC CAWSVRSVQETQYF - - TRBJ2-5 TRBV30
TGTGCCAGCAGGCTAGCGGGAGCGGGGGCAGATACGCAGTATTTT CASRLAGAGADTQYF TRBD2 - TRBJ2-3 TRBV28
TGTGCCAGCAGCTTAGTTCAAGCGGCCCGAAAGTTCTTC CASSLVQAARKFF - few TRBJ2-1 TRBV11-3
TGTGCCATCAGTGAGTCCTCGACAGGGAAAGAGACCCAGTACTTC CAISESSTGKETQYF TRBD1 - TRBJ2-5 TRBV10-3
TGTGCCAGCAGTTCCTCCGGGACAGGGCCCAGGGGGCAGTATTTT CASSSSGTGPRGQYF TRBD1 - TRBJ2-3 TRBV27
TGTGCCAGCAGTCTCACGAGGGACATAAACTATGGCTACACCTTC CASSLTRDINYGYTF - - TRBJ1-2 TRBV28
TGCGCCAGCAGCCAAGATTGGAGGGGGCGCGGCTATGGCTACACCTTC CASSQDWRGRGYGYTF TRBD1 - TRBJ1-2 TRBV4-1
TGTGCCAGCAGCATGACAGGGAGTACCGGGGAGCTGTTTTTT CASSMTGSTGELFF TRBD1 - TRBJ2-2 TRBV27
TGTGCCAGCAGCCAAGATCTTTTTTCGGGGACTAGCGGTTCTTCCTACGAGCAGTACTTC CASSQDLFSGTSGSSYEQYF TRBD2 - TRBJ2-7 TRBV4-2
TGTGCCAGCAGTTTAGACAGAGTGAACACTGAAGCTTTCTTT CASSLDRVNTEAFF - - TRBJ1-1 TRBV28
TGTGCCAGCGGGAGACAGGGGGCCCTCTCCAATGAGCAGTTCTTC CASGRQGALSNEQFF TRBD1 once TRBJ2-1 TRBV5-4
TGTGCCAGCAGAGGCTTGGGACTAGCGGGTCCGGTTGACACCGGGGAGCTGTTTTTT CASRGLGLAGPVDTGELFF TRBD2 - TRBJ2-2 TRBV2
TGTGCCAGCAGTTTATCGGGACAGGGGAGCTACAATGAGCAGTTCTTC CASSLSGQGSYNEQFF TRBD1 once TRBJ2-1 TRBV28
TGTGCCATCAGGAGACAGGGGACGAACACTGAAGCTTTCTTT CAIRRQGTNTEAFF TRBD1 - TRBJ1-1 TRBV10-3
TGTGCCAGCAGCTTGGCCGGTTGGGATCCAAGCTCCTACGAGCAGTACTTC CASSLAGWDPSSYEQYF - - TRBJ2-7 TRBV5-8
TGTGCCAGCAGGGGAGACAGGGCCCTCACTAACTATGGCTACACCTTC CASRGDRALTNYGYTF TRBD1 - TRBJ1-2 TRBV9
TGTGCCAGCTCCCCTGGACTAGACGAGCAGTACTTC CASSPGLDEQYF TRBD2 - TRBJ2-7 TRBV18
TGTGCCAGTAGTCGGTACAATGAGCAGTTCTTC CASSRYNEQFF - - TRBJ2-1 TRBV19
TGTGCCAGCAGAAGAGTAAAAAGCGGCACTGAAGCTTTCTTT CASRRVKSGTEAFF - - TRBJ1-1 TRBV7-2
TGTGCTAGCAGCTTACTAAGCGGGAGCGCAGGCGAGCAGTTCTTC CASSLLSGSAGEQFF TRBD2 - TRBJ2-1 TRBV7-7
TGTGCCAGCAGCCCAGGACTAGCAACAGATACGCAGTATTTT CASSPGLATDTQYF TRBD2 few TRBJ2-3 TRBV5-5
TGTGCCAGTAGTATAGGGGCGCAAACTAATGAAAAACTGTTTTTT CASSIGAQTNEKLFF - few TRBJ1-4 TRBV19
TGTGCCAGCAGCTTAGCGCAGGGGAACACTGAAGCTTTCTTT CASSLAQGNTEAFF - - TRBJ1-1 TRBV11-2
TGTGCCAGCAATTCACAGGGGAGTTCCTACGAGCAGTACTTC CASNSQGSSYEQYF TRBD1 - TRBJ2-7 TRBV2
TGTGCCAGCAGCCGACAGGTCTACGAGCAGTACTTC CASSRQVYEQYF - - TRBJ2-7 TRBV5-6
TGCGCCAGCAGCCAGGACAGGGGCTACGAGCAGTACTTC CASSQDRGYEQYF TRBD1 - TRBJ2-7 TRBV4-3
TGTGCCAGCAGGGCTTTGGGGGCTGGTATAGTTCAGCCCCAGCATTTT CASRALGAGIVQPQHF - medium-sized TRBJ1-5 TRBV27
TGTGCCAGCAGCTTGGGGTGGGCGGGGCCCTCCTACGAGCAGTACTTC CASSLGWAGPSYEQYF - - TRBJ2-7 TRBV5-6
TGTGCCAGCAGCCCTAGACCCGGGGAGAATGAGCAGTTCTTC CASSPRPGENEQFF - few TRBJ2-1 TRBV7-9
TGTGCCAGCAGCGTAGTAGCGGAATCCTACAATGAGCAGTTCTTC CASSVVAESYNEQFF - - TRBJ2-1 TRBV9
TGTGCCAGCAGCTTAATTAGGGGAAATGAAGCTTTCTTT CASSLIRGNEAFF - once TRBJ1-1 TRBV7-3
TGTGCCAGCAGTTTAGTGAGGGACTCCTACGAGCAGTACTTC CASSLVRDSYEQYF - - TRBJ2-7 TRBV28
TGCGCCAGCAGCTTGAGCCACGGCGGGGCAACTAATGAAAAACTGTTTTTT CASSLSHGGATNEKLFF - - TRBJ1-4 TRBV5-1
TGTGCCAGTGGGACGCCAGATCCGCGGTACTTC CASGTPDPRYF - - TRBJ2-7 TRBV19
TGCGCCAGCAGCTTCCTTGACCTCACTGAAGCTTTCTTT CASSFLDLTEAFF - - TRBJ1-1 TRBV5-1
TGTGCCAGCAGCTTAGCGTGGGCAGGGGCTAATGAAAAACTGTTTTTT CASSLAWAGANEKLFF - - TRBJ1-4 TRBV7-4
TGTGCCAGCAGCCAAGAGTGGGGGCAGGGAGGGACAGATACGCAGTATTTT CASSQEWGQGGTDTQYF - - TRBJ2-3 TRBV4-2
TGTGCCAGCAGCTTACGGATTAGCTCCTACAATGAGCAGTTCTTC CASSLRISSYNEQFF - - TRBJ2-1 TRBV11-3
TGTGCCAGCAGGCCCGGGACAGACCGGCCGTACTTC CASRPGTDRPYF TRBD1 - TRBJ2-7 TRBV2
TGCGCCACGTGGACAGGGGGAATTTATGAAAAACTGTTTTTT CATWTGGIYEKLFF TRBD1 - TRBJ1-4 TRBV10-2